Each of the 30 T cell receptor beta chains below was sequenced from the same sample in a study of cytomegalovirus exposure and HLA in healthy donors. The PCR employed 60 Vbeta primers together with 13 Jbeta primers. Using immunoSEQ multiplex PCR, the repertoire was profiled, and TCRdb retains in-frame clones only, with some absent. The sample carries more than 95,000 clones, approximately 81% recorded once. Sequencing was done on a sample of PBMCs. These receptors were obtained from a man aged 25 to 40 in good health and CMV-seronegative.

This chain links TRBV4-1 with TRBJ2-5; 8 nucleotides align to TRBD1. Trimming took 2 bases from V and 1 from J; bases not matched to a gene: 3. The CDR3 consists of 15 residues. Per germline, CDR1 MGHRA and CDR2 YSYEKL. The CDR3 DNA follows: TGCGCCAGCAGCCAATACACAGGGGGCCAAGAGACCCAGTACTTC. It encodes CASSQYTGGQETQYF.

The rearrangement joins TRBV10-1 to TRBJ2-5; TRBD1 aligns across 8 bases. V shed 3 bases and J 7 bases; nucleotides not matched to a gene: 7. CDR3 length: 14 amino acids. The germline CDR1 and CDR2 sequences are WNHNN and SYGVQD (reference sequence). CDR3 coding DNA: TGCGCCAGCAGTGATCGGACAGGGCCAGGGACCCAGTACTTC. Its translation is CASSDRTGPGTQYF.

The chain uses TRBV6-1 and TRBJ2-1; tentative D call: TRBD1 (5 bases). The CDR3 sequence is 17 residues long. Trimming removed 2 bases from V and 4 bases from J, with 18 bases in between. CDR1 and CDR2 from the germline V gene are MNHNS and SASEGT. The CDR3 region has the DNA TGTGCCAGCAGTGAATTGCGGATGAACAGGCCTTACAATGAGCAGTTCTTC. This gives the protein CASSELRMNRPYNEQFF.

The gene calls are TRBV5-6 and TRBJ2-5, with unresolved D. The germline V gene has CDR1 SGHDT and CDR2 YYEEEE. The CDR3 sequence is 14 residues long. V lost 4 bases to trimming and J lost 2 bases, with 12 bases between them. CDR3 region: CASSIPVPQETQYF. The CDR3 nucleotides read TGTGCCAGCAGCATACCAGTCCCACAAGAGACCCAGTACTTC. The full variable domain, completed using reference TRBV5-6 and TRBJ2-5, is DAGVTQSPTHLIKTRGQQVTLRCSPKSGHDTVSWYQQALGQGPQFIFQYYEEEERQRGNFPDRFSGHQFPNYSSELNVNALLLGDSALYLCASSIPVPQETQYFGPGTRLLVL.

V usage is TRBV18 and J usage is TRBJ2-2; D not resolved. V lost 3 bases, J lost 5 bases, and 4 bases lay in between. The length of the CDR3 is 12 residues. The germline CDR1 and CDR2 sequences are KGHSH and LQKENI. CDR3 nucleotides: TGTGCCAGCTCACCCCAAACCGGGGAGCTGTTTTTT. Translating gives CASSPQTGELFF.

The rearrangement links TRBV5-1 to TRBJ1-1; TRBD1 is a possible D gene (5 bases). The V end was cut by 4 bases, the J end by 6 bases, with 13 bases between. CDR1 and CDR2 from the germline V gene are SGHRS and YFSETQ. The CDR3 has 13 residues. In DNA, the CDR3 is TGCGCCAGCAGCAACACGGGGGGAGCTGAAGCTTTCTTT. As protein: CASSNTGGAEAFF.

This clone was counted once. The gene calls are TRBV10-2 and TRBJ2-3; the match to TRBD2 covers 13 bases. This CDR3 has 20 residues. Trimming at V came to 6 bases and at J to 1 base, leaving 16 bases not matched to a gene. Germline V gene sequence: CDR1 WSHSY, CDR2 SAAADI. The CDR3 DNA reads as TGCGCCAGCAGGGATACTAGCGGGGGGGGGTATATTAAGGGCACAGATACGCAGTATTTT. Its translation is CASRDTSGGGYIKGTDTQYF.

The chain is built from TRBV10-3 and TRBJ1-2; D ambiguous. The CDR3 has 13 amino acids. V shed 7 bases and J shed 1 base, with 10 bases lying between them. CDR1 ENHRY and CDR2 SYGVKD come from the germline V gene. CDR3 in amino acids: CAITPGINYGYTF. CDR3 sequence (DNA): TGTGCCATCACCCCGGGGATTAACTATGGCTACACCTTC.

CDR3 amino acids: CAIRGGQGERGEKLFF. Written as DNA, the CDR3 is TGTGCCATCAGGGGGGGACAGGGGGAACGGGGTGAAAAACTGTTTTTT. The chain carries TRBV10-3 and TRBJ1-4; TRBD1 aligns across 11 bases. The CDR3 has 16 amino acids. V trimming: 6 bases; J trimming: 7 bases; junction bases outside the gene matches: 10. Per germline, CDR1 ENHRY and CDR2 SYGVKD.

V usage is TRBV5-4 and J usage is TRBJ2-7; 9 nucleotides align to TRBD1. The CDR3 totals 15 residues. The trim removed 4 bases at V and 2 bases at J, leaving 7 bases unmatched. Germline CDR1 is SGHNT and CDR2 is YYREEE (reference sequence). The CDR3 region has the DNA TGTGCCAGCAGCGGAGGACAGGGGTCGGCCTACGAGCAGTACTTC. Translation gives CASSGGQGSAYEQYF.

CDR3 DNA sequence: TGTGCCAGCAGCGTCACGGGACTAGCTAGTTCGGGTGAGCAGTTCTTC. It codes for CASSVTGLASSGEQFF. The chain combines TRBV11-3 with TRBJ2-1, with 9 bases identical to TRBD2. This CDR3 region has 16 residues. Germline V gene sequence: CDR1 SGHNT, CDR2 YENEEA. J lost 9 bases, V lost 5 bases, and 14 bases had no gene match.

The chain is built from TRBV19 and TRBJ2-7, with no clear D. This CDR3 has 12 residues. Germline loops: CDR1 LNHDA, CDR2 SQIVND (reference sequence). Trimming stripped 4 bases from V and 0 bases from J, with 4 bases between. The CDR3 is CASSTSSYEQYF. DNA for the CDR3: TGTGCCAGTAGTACGTCCTCCTACGAGCAGTACTTC. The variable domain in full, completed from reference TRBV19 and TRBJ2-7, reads DGGITQSPKYLFRKEGQNVTLSCEQNLNHDAMYWYRQDPGQGLRLIYYSQIVNDFQKGDIAEGYSVSREKKESFPLTVTSAQKNPTAFYLCASSTSSYEQYFGPGTRLTVT.

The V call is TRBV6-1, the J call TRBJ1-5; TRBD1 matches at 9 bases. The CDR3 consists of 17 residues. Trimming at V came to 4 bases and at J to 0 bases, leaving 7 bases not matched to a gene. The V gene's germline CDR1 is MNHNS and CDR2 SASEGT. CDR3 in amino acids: CASSGGQGDYSNQPQHF. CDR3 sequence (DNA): TGTGCCAGCAGTGGGGGACAGGGAGACTATAGCAATCAGCCCCAGCATTTT.

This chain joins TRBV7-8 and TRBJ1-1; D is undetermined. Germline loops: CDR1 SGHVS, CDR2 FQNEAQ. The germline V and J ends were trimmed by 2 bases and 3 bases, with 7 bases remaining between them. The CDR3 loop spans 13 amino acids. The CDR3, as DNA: TGTGCCAGCAGCTTATCGGGTTACACTGAAGCTTTCTTT. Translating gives CASSLSGYTEAFF.

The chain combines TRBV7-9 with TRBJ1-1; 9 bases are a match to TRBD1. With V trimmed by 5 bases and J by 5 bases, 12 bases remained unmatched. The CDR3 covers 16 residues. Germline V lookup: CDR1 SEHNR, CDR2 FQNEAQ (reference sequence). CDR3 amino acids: CASSRQGGEIGTEAFF. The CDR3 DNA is TGTGCCAGCAGCAGACAGGGGGGGGAGATTGGGACTGAAGCTTTCTTT.

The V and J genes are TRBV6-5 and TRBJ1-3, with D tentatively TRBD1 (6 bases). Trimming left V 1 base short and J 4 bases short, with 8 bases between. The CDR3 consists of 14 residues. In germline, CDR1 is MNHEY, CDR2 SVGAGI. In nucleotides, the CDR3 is TGTGCCAGCAGTTACTTCGACAGGGGAAACACCATATATTTT. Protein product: CASSYFDRGNTIYF.

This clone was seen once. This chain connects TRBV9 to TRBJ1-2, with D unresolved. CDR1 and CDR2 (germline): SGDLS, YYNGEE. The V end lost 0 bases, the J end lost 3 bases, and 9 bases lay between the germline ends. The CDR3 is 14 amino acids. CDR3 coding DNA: TGTGCCAGCAGCGTAGCTCCCCAGGACTATGGCTACACCTTC. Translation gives CASSVAPQDYGYTF.

CDR3 sequence reads: CAIRRETTNYNEQFF. The CDR3 DNA is TGTGCCATCAGGCGGGAGACAACCAACTACAATGAGCAGTTCTTC. V is TRBV10-3 and J is TRBJ2-1, with 7 bases fitting TRBD2. CDR1 is ENHRY, CDR2 SYGVKD, per germline. Germline trimming cut 6 bases from V and 3 bases from J; bases unmatched to any gene: 8. The CDR3 has 15 residues.

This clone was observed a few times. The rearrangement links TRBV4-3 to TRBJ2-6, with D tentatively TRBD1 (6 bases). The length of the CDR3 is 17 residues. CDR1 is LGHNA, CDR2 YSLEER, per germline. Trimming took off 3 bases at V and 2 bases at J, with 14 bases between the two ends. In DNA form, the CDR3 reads TGCGCCAGCAGCCAGGGAAGAACAGGGACTGGGGCCAACGTCCTGACTTTC. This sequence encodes CASSQGRTGTGANVLTF.

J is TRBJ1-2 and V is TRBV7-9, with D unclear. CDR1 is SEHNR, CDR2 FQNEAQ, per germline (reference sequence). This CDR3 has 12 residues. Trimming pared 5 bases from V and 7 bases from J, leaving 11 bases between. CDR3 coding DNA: TGTGCCAGCAGCCAACCAAAGCTTGGCTACACCTTC. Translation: CASSQPKLGYTF.

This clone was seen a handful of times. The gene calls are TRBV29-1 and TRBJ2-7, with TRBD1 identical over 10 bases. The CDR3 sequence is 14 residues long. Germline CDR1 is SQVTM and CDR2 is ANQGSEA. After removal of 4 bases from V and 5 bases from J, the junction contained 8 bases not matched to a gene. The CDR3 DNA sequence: TGCAGCGTTGGGGGGGGACAGGGGCCCCACGAGCAGTACTTC. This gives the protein CSVGGGQGPHEQYF.

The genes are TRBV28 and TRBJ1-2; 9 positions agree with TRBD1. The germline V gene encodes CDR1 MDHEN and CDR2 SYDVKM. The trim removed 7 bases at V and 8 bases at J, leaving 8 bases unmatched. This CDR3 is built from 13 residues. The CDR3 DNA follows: TGTGCCAGCAAGATACAGGGGGCGTGGGGCTACACCTTC. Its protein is CASKIQGAWGYTF.

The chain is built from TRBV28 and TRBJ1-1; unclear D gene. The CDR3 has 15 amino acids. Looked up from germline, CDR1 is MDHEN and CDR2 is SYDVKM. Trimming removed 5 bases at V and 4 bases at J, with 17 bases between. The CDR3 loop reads CASSPFGGLSTEAFF. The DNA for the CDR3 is TGTGCCAGCAGTCCTTTCGGAGGGCTGAGCACTGAAGCTTTCTTT.

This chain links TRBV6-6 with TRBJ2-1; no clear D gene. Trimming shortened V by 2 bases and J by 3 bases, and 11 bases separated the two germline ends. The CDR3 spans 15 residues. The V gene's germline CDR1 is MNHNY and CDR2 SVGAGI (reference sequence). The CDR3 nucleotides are TGTGCCAGCAGTTACGTTCCTATAGACTACAATGAGCAGTTCTTC. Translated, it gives CASSYVPIDYNEQFF.

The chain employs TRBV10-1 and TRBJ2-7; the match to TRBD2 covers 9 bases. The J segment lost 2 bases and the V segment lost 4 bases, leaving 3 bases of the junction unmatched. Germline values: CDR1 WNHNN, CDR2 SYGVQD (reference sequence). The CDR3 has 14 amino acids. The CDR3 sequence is CASSGVAGAYEQYF. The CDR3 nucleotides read TGCGCCAGCAGTGGGGTAGCGGGGGCCTACGAGCAGTACTTC.

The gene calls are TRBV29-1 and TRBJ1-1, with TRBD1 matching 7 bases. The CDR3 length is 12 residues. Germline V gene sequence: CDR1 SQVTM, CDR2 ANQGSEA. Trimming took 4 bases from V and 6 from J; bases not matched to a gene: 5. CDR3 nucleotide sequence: TGCAGCGTTGTGATCGACAGGGCTGAAGCTTTCTTT. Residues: CSVVIDRAEAFF. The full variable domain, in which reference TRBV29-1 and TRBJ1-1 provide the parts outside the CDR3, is SAVISQKPSRDICQRGTSLTIQCQVDSQVTMMFWYRQQPGQSLTLIATANQGSEATYESGFVIDKFPISRPNLTFSTLTVSNMSPEDSSIYLCSVVIDRAEAFFGQGTRLTVV.

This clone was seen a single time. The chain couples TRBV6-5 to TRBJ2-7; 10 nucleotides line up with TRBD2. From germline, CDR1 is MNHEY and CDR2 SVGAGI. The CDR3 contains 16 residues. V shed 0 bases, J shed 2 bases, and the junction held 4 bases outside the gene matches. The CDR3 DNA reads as TGTGCCAGCAGTTACTCAAGTGGACTAGCGGCCTACGAGCAGTACTTC. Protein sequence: CASSYSSGLAAYEQYF.

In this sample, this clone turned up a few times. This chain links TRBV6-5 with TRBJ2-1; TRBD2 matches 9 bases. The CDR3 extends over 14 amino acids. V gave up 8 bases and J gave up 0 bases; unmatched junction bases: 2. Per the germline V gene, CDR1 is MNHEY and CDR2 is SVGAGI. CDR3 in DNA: TGTGCCAGCCGAGCGGGAGGCTCCTACAATGAGCAGTTCTTC. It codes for CASRAGGSYNEQFF.

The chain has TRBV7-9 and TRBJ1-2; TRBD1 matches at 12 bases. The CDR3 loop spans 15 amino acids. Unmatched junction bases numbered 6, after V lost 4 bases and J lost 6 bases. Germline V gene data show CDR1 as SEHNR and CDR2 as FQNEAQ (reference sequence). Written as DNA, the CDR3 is TGTGCCAGCAGCTATCCGGGACAGGGGGCGGATGGCTACACCTTC. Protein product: CASSYPGQGADGYTF.

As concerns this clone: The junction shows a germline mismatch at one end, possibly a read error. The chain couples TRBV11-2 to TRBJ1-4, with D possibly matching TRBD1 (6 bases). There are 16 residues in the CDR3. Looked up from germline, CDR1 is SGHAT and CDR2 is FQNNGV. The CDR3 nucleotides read TGTGCCAGCAGCCCCCGGACGGGGACAACTAATGAAAAACTGCTTTTT. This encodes CASSPRTGTTNEKLLF. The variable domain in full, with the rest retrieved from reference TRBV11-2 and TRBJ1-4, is EAGVAQSPRYKIIEKRQSVAFWCNPISGHATLYWYQQILGQGPKLLIQFQNNGVVDDSQLPKDRFSAERLKGVDSTLKIQPAKLEDSAVYLCASSPRTGTTNEKLLFGSGTQLSVL.